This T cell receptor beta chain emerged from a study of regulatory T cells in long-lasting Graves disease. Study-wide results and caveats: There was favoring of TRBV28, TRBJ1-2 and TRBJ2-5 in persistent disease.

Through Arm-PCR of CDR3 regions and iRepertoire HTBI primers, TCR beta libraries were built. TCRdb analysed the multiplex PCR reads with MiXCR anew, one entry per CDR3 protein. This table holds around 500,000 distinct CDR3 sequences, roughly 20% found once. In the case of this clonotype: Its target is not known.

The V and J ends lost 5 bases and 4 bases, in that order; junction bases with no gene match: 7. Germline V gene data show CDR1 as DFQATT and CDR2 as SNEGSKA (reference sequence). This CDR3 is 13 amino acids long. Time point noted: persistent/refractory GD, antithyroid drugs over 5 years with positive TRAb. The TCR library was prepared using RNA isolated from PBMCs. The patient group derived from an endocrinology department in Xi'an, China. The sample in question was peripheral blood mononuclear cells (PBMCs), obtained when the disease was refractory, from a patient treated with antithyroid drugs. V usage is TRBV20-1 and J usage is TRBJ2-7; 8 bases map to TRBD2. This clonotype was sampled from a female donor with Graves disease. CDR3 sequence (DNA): TGCAGTGCTGGCAGCGGGAGTGTGTACGAGCAGTACTTC. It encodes CSAGSGSVYEQYF.